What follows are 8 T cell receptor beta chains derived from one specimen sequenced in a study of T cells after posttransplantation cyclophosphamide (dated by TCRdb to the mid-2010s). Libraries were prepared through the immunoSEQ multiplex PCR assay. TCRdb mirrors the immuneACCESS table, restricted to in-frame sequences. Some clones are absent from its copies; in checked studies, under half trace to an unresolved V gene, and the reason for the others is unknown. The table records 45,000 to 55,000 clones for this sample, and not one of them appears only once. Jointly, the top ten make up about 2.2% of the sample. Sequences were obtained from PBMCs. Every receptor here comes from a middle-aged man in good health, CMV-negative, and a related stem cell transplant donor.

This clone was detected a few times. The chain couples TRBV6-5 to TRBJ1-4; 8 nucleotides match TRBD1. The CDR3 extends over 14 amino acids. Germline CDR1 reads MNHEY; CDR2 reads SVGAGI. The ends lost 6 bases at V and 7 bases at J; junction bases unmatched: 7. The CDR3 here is CASRTGARVEKLFF. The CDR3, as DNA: TGTGCCAGCAGGACAGGGGCTCGGGTTGAAAAACTGTTTTTT.

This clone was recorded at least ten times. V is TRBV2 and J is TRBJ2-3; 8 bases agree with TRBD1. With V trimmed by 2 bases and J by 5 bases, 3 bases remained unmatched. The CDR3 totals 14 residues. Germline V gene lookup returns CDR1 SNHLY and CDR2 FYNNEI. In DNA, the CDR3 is TGTGCCAGCAGTGAACCACAGGGGGAAGATACGCAGTATTTT. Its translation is CASSEPQGEDTQYF.

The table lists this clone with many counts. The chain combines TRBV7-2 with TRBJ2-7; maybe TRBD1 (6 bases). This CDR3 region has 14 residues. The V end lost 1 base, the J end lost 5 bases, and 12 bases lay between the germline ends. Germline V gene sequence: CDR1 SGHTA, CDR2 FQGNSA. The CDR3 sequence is CASSLVGGGNEQYF. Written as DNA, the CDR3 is TGTGCCAGCAGCTTAGTTGGGGGCGGCAACGAGCAGTACTTC.

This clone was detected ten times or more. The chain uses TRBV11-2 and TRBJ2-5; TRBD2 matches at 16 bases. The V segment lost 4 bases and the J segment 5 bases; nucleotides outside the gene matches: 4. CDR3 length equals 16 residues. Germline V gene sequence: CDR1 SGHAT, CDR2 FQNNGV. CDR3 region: CASSSMGLAGGETQYF. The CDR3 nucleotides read TGTGCCAGCAGCTCTATGGGACTAGCGGGAGGGGAGACCCAGTACTTC.

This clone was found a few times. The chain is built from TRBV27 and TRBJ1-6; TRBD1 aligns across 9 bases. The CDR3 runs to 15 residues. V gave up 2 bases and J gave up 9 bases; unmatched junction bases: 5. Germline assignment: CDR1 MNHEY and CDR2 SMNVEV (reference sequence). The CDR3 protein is CASSLRQGGRSPLHF. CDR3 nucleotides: TGTGCCAGCAGTTTAAGACAGGGGGGTCGTTCACCCCTCCACTTT.

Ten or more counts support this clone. In DNA, the CDR3 is TGTGCCAGCAGTTCCCTCTCCGGGACAGGGTCCTACGAGCAGTACTTC. Protein sequence: CASSSLSGTGSYEQYF. The chain has TRBV5-6 and TRBJ2-7; TRBD1 matches at 9 bases. CDR3 size: 16 residues. Germline CDR1 and CDR2: SGHDT and YYEEEE. V was clipped by 5 bases and J by 1 base; unmatched bases: 10.

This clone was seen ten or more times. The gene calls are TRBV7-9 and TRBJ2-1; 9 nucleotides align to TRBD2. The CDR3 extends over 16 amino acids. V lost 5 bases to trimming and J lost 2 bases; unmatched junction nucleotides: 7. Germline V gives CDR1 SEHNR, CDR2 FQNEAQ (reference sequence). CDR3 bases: TGTGCCAGCAGCCCGTTAGCGGGAGAAACCTACAATGAGCAGTTCTTC. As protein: CASSPLAGETYNEQFF.

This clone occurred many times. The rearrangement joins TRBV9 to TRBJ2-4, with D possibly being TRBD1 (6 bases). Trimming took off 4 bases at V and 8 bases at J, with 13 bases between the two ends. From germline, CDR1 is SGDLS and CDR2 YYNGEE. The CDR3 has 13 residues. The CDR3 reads CASSRDTGDIQYF. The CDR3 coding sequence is TGTGCCAGCAGCCGGGACACTGGGGACATTCAGTACTTC.